Listed here are 20 T cell receptor beta chains from one sample, sequenced in a study of blood T cell repertoires in COVID-19. Sequencing was performed with immunoSEQ multiplex PCR; in TCRdb, only in-frame clones are kept and a portion is missing. The sample records 9,500 to 15,000 clones, 80% to 95% being singletons. Sequenced: peripheral blood. The receptor source for this set is a woman in her 70s with active COVID-19.

V usage is TRBV18 and J usage is TRBJ1-4, with D uncertain. This CDR3 has 12 amino acids. The germline V and J ends were trimmed by 4 bases and 7 bases, with 7 bases remaining between them. The germline V gene has CDR1 KGHSH and CDR2 LQKENI. The CDR3, as DNA: TGTGCCAGCTCACAGGGAGGTGAAAAACTGTTTTTT. It yields the protein CASSQGGEKLFF.

The J gene is TRBJ1-1, the V gene TRBV3-1 (or the pseudogene TRBV3-2), with 9 bases that match TRBD1. The CDR3 totals 15 residues. V dropped 4 bases and J dropped 3; count of bases not matched to a gene: 6. The germline V gene encodes CDR1 LGHDT and CDR2 YNNKEL (reference sequence). This chain's CDR3 is CASSPDRGLYTEAFF. The CDR3 DNA reads TGTGCCAGCAGCCCCGACAGGGGGTTGTACACTGAAGCTTTCTTT.

The V gene is TRBV7-2, the J gene TRBJ2-7; TRBD1 matches 7 bases. CDR3 size: 14 residues. V lost 5 bases and J lost 6; bases outside the gene matches: 10. Germline-derived CDR1 and CDR2 are SGHTA and FQGNSA. CDR3 sequence: CASSPRTGRSEQYF. The CDR3 DNA sequence: TGTGCCAGCAGCCCCCGGACAGGCCGATCCGAGCAGTACTTC.

V is TRBV14 and J is TRBJ2-7; 10 bases are a match to TRBD1. The V and J ends lost 4 bases and 2 bases, in that order; junction bases with no gene match: 5. This CDR3 region has 15 residues. CDR1 and CDR2 (germline): SGHDN, FVKESK. The CDR3 spells CASSPAGTGAYEQYF. The CDR3 region has the DNA TGTGCCAGCAGCCCCGCCGGGACAGGGGCCTACGAGCAGTACTTC. The full variable domain, completed using reference TRBV14 and TRBJ2-7, is EAGVTQFPSHSVIEKGQTVTLRCDPISGHDNLYWYRRVMGKEIKFLLHFVKESKQDESGMPNNRFLAERTGGTYSTLKVQPAELEDSGVYFCASSPAGTGAYEQYFGPGTRLTVT.

The V and J genes are TRBV30 and TRBJ2-4; the D gene is possibly TRBD2 (5 bases). CDR3 length equals 14 residues. Germline values: CDR1 GTSNPN, CDR2 SVGIG (reference sequence). V gave up 7 bases and J gave up 1 base, with 14 bases separating them. Here the CDR3 reads CAFTEDLAKNIQYF. The CDR3 region has the DNA TGTGCCTTTACGGAGGACCTTGCCAAAAACATTCAGTACTTC.

The genes are TRBV9 and TRBJ1-3; the D gene is possibly TRBD1 (5 bases). This CDR3 is built from 16 residues. V lost 0 bases and J lost 4, with 14 bases in between. Germline V lookup: CDR1 SGDLS, CDR2 YYNGEE. The CDR3 spells CASSVAPQGTGNTIYF. The CDR3 bases are TGTGCCAGCAGCGTAGCCCCGCAGGGTACCGGAAACACCATATATTTT.

The chain is built from TRBV24-1 and TRBJ2-7; 8 nucleotides line up with TRBD2. The ends lost 1 base at V and 4 bases at J; junction bases unmatched: 17. There are 19 residues in the CDR3. CDR1 KGHDR and CDR2 SFDVKD come from the germline V gene. CDR3 nucleotides: TGTGCCACCAGTGATTTTAACGGTGGGGCTAGCGGGTTACCATACGAGCAGTACTTC. It encodes CATSDFNGGASGLPYEQYF.

This chain links TRBV6-1 with TRBJ2-7, with 12 bases lining up with TRBD2. This CDR3 comprises 16 residues. Germline V gene data show CDR1 as MNHNS and CDR2 as SASEGT. The V and J ends lost 4 bases and 0 bases, in that order; junction bases with no gene match: 4. CDR3 region: CASSGATSGGSYEQYF. In DNA, the CDR3 is TGTGCCAGCAGTGGGGCGACTAGCGGGGGCTCCTACGAGCAGTACTTC.

The rearrangement links TRBV5-4 to TRBJ1-4; possibly TRBD1 for D (6 bases). Germline V lookup: CDR1 SGHNT, CDR2 YYREEE (reference sequence). The CDR3 runs to 14 residues. V was cut by 2 bases and J by 8 bases, with 13 bases left in between. CDR3 amino acids: CASSFRGNTEKLFF. DNA for the CDR3: TGTGCCAGCAGCTTCAGGGGAAATACCGAAAAACTGTTTTTT.

This clone is judged medium-sized. The rearrangement joins TRBV7-9 to TRBJ1-3; D ambiguous. CDR3 length: 13 residues. V lost 3 bases and J lost 0, with 3 bases in between. CDR1 and CDR2 (germline): SEHNR, FQNEAQ (reference sequence). The CDR3 DNA reads as TGTGCCAGCAGCTTCATCTCTGGAAACACCATATATTTT. Amino acids: CASSFISGNTIYF.

The rearrangement links TRBV5-4 to TRBJ2-1; 12 bases are shared with TRBD2. CDR3 size: 15 residues. Germline CDR1 reads SGHNT; CDR2 reads YYREEE (reference sequence). The V and J ends lost 4 bases and 4 bases, in that order; junction bases with no gene match: 3. CDR3 sequence (DNA): TGTGCCAGCAGCCTTGGACTAGCGGGATACAATGAGCAGTTCTTC. Amino acids: CASSLGLAGYNEQFF.

The CDR3 region has the DNA TGTGCCAGCAGCCCCAGGGGTAGCGGGAGTTCCTACAATGAGCAGTTCTTC. Translating gives CASSPRGSGSSYNEQFF. This chain joins TRBV11-2 and TRBJ2-1; 9 bases are a match to TRBD2. This CDR3 comprises 17 residues. V was pared by 5 bases and J by 1 base, with 9 bases of the junction left unmatched. Germline V lookup: CDR1 SGHAT, CDR2 FQNNGV.

V is TRBV20-1 and J is TRBJ2-3; 9 positions match TRBD1. Germline V gene lookup returns CDR1 DFQATT and CDR2 SNEGSKA (reference sequence). This CDR3 is 14 amino acids long. Trimming cost V 3 bases and J 3 bases; bases outside gene matches: 4. The CDR3: CSASTGGTTDTQYF. CDR3 bases: TGCAGTGCTAGTACAGGGGGCACGACAGATACGCAGTATTTT.

The CDR3 spells CRAGAYEQYF. DNA of the CDR3: TGCAGGGCGGGCGCCTACGAGCAGTACTTC. V gene TRBV20-1 combines with J gene TRBJ2-7, with D possibly being TRBD2 (5 bases). CDR1 and CDR2 from the germline V gene are DFQATT and SNEGSKA (reference sequence). The length of the CDR3 is 10 residues.

The CDR3 reads CASSLDLGSGRGETQYF. The CDR3 nucleotides are TGTGCCAGCAGCTTAGATCTCGGTAGCGGGAGAGGTGAGACCCAGTACTTC. The genes are TRBV11-2 and TRBJ2-5, with 9 nucleotides matching TRBD2. The CDR3 extends over 17 amino acids. The V segment lost 0 bases and the J segment 5 bases; nucleotides outside the gene matches: 10. The germline gives CDR1 SGHAT, CDR2 FQNNGV. Based on the CDR3 plus reference TRBV11-2 and TRBJ2-5, the full variable domain is EAGVAQSPRYKIIEKRQSVAFWCNPISGHATLYWYQQILGQGPKLLIQFQNNGVVDDSQLPKDRFSAERLKGVDSTLKIQPAKLEDSAVYLCASSLDLGSGRGETQYFGPGTRLLVL.

The gene calls are TRBV24-1 and TRBJ1-5; 7 bases match TRBD1. CDR1 is KGHDR, CDR2 SFDVKD, per germline. J was trimmed by 2 bases and V by 10 bases; bases with no gene match: 4. This CDR3 is built from 13 residues. The CDR3 DNA sequence: TGTGCCACGCAGGGGGTTGGCAATCAGCCCCAGCATTTT. It encodes CATQGVGNQPQHF.

CDR3 sequence reads: CAISEVASGEAFF. CDR3 bases: TGTGCCATCAGTGAAGTAGCGTCAGGAGAAGCTTTCTTT. The genes are TRBV10-3 and TRBJ1-1; D unclear. Germline CDR1 and CDR2: ENHRY and SYGVKD. The CDR3 consists of 13 residues. The V and J ends lost 3 bases and 8 bases respectively, with 13 bases between them.

The J gene is TRBJ2-5, the V gene TRBV10-2, with TRBD2 matching over 8 bases. The V segment lost 8 bases and the J segment 5 bases; nucleotides outside the gene matches: 13. Germline CDR1 reads WSHSY; CDR2 reads SAAADI. There are 15 residues in the CDR3. This CDR3 is CASLGFLAGMETQYF. For the CDR3, the DNA is TGCGCCAGCCTCGGATTTCTAGCGGGTATGGAGACCCAGTACTTC.

This sequence joins TRBV24-1 and TRBJ2-2, with 8 bases that match TRBD1. V was clipped by 8 bases and J by 3 bases; unmatched bases: 4. Germline-derived CDR1 and CDR2 are KGHDR and SFDVKD. CDR3 length: 14 residues. CDR3 protein: CATNDRGDTGELFF. CDR3 sequence (DNA): TGTGCCACCAACGACAGGGGTGACACCGGGGAGCTGTTTTTT.

This rearrangement joins TRBV7-2 to TRBJ2-3; D not certain. Germline V gene lookup returns CDR1 SGHTA and CDR2 FQGNSA. Trimming took 1 base from V and 0 from J, leaving 8 bases between them. CDR3 size: 15 residues. CDR3 DNA sequence: TGTGCCAGCAGCTTAGTAGTGCGAAGCACAGATACGCAGTATTTT. Translation gives CASSLVVRSTDTQYF.